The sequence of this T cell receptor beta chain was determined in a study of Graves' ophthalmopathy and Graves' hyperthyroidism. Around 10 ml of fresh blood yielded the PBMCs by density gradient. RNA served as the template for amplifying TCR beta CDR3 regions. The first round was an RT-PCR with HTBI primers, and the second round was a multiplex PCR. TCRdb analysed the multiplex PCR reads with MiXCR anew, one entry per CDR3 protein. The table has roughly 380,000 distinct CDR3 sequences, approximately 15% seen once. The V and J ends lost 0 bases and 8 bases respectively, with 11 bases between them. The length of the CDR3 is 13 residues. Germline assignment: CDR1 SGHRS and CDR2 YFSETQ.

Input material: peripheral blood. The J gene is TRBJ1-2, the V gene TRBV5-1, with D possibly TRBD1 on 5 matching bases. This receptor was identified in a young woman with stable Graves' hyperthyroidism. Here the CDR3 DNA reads TGCGCCAGCAGCTTGGAGGGGACGGGAGGCTACACCTTC. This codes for CASSLEGTGGYTF.